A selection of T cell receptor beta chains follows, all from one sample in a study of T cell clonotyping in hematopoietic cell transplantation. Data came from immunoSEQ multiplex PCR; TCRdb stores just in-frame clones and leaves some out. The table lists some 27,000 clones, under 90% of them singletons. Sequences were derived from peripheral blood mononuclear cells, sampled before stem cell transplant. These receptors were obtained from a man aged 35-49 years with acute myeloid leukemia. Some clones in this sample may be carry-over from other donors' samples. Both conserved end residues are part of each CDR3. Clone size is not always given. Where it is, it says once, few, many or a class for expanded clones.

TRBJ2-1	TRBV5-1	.	CASSLVGLSPYNEQFF
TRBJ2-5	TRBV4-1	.	CASSQVIQETQYF
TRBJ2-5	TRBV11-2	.	CASRLDSGSGETQYF
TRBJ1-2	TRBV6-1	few	CASFLNYGYTF
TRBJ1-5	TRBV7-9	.	CASSLDGVGQPQHF
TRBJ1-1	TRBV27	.	CASSSPSGRYTEAFF
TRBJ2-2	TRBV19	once	CASVKGQGAPGELFF
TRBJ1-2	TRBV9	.	CASSVSPTDGGYTF
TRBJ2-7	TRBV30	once	CAWSAPTGARLHEQYF
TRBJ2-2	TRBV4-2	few	CASSQDFRTGDTGELFF
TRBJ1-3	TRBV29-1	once	CSVGQGEGGPSSTIYF
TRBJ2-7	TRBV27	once	CASSLSADPDHEQYF
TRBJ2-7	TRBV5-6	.	CASSLGWNEQYF
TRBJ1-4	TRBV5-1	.	CASSFGGTATNEKLFF
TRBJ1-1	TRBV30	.	CAWRIQGEAFF
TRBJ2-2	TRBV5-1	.	CASSPPGTGELFF
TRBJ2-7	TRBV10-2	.	CASGTGRPYEQYF
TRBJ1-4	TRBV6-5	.	CASSYDTNEKLFF
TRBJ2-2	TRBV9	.	CASSPGWETNTGELFF
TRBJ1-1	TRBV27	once	CASTPWSGNTEAFF
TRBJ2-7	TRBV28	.	CASSPRTDDEQYF
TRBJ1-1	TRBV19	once	CASTDSRDSRMNTEAFF
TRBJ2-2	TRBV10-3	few	CAISAGQGYTGELFF
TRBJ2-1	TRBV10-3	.	CAISDLASYNEQFF
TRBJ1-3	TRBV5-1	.	CASSLGISGNTIYF
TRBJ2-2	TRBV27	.	CASKVVFGAGTGELFF
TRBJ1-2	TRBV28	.	CASSPRDRIIYGYTF
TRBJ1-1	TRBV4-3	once	CASSQPGAKAEAFF
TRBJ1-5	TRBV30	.	CAWSVQGRQPQHF
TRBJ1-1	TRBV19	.	CASSSGAANTEAFF
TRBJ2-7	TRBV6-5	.	CASSTARVPVYEQYF
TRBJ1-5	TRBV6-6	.	CASRVTGTAYQPQHF
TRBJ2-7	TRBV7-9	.	CASTQGAKWESSYEQYF
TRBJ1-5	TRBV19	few	CAGSTGTVYGNQPQHF
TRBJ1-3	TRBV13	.	CASSLRPLWENTIYF
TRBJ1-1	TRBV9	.	CASSPGKNTEAFF
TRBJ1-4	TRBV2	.	CASSEMAPTNEKLFF
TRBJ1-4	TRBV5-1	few	CASSPAWDTANEKLFF
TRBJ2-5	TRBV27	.	CASSPRGSGEQETQYF
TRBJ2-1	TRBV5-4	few	CASSLAPPTNEQFF
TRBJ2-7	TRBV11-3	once	CASSLGLAGFYEQYF